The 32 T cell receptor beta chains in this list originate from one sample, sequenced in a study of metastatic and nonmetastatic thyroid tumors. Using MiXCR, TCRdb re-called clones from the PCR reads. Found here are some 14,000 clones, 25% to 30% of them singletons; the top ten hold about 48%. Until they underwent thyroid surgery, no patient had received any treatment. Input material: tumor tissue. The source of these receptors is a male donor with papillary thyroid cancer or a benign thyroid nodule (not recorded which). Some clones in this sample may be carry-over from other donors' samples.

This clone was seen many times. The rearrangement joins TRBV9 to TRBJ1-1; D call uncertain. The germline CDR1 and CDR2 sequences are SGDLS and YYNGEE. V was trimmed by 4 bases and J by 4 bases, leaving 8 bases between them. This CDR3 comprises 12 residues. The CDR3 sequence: CASSSGATEAFF. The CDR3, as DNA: TGTGCCAGCAGCAGTGGAGCCACTGAAGCTTTCTTT.

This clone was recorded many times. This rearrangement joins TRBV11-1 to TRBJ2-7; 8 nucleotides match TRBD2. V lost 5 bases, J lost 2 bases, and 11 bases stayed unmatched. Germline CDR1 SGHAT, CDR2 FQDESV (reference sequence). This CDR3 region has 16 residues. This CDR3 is CASSHSGGERPYEQYF. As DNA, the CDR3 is TGTGCCAGCAGCCACTCGGGGGGGGAGAGGCCCTACGAGCAGTACTTC.

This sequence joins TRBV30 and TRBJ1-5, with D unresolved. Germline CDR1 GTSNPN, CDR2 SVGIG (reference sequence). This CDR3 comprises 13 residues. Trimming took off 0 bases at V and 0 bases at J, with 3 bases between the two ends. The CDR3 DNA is TGTGCCTGGAGTGTTCTTAGCAATCAGCCCCAGCATTTT. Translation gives CAWSVLSNQPQHF.

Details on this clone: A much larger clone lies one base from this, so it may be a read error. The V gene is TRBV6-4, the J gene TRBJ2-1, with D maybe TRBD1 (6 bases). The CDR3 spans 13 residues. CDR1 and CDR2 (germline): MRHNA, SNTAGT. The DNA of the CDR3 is TGTGCCAGCAGTGACCGGGACAACAATGAGCAGTCCTTC. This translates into CASSDRDNNEQSF.

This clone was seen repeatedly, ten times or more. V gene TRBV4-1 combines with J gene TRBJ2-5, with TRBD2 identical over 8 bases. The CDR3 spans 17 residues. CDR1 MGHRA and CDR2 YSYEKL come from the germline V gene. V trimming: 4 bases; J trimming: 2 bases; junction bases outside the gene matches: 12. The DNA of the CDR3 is TGCGCCAGCAGCCCCCGAGGGGTAGCGGGGCCACAAGAGACCCAGTACTTC. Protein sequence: CASSPRGVAGPQETQYF.

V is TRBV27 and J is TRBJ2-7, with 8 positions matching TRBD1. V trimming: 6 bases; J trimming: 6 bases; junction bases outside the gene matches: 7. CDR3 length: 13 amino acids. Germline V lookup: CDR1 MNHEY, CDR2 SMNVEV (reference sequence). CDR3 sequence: CASRTGAVSEQYF. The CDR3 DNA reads TGTGCCAGCAGGACAGGGGCGGTTAGCGAGCAGTACTTC.

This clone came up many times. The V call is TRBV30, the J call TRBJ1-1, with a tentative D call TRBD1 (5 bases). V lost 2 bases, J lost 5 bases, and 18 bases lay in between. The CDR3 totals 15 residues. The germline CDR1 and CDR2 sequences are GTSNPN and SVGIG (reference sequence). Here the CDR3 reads CAWSSTQVAETEAFF. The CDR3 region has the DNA TGTGCCTGGAGTTCGACACAGGTTGCGGAAACTGAAGCTTTCTTT.

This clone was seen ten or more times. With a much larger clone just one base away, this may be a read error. CDR3 in amino acids: CASSLTGLGGLNTEAFF. CDR3 coding DNA: TGTGCCAGCAGCTTAACTGGTCTTGGGGGGTTGAACACTGAAGCTTTCTTT. V and J are TRBV7-6 and TRBJ1-1; the D gene is possibly TRBD1 (5 bases). The CDR3 totals 17 residues. V was trimmed by 2 bases and J by 0 bases, leaving 16 bases between them. Germline-derived CDR1 and CDR2 are SGHVS and FNYEAQ.

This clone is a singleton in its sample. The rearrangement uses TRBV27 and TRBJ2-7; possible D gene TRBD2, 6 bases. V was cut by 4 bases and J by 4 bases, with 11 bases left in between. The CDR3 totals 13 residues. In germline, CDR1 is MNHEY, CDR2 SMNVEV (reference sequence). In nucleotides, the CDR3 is TGTGCCAGCAGTTCCGGGAGACGGTACGAGCAGTACTTC. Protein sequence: CASSSGRRYEQYF.

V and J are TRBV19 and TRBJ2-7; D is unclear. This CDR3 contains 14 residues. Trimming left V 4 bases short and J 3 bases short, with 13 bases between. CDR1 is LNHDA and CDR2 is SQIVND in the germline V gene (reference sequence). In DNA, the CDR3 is TGTGCCAGTAGTACCACCGGGCTCCACTACGAGCAGTACTTC. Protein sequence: CASSTTGLHYEQYF.

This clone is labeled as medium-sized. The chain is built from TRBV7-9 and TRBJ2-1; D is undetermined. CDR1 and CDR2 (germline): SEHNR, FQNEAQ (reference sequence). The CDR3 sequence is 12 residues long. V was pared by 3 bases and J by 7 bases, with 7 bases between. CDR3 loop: CASSLDRNEQFF. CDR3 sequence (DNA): TGTGCCAGCAGCTTGGACCGAAATGAGCAGTTCTTC.

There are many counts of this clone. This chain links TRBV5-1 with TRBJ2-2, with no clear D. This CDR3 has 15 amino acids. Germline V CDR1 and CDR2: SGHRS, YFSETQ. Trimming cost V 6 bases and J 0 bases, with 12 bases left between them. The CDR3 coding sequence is TGCGCCAGCACTCCTCCGGGCCCGAACACCGGGGAGCTGTTTTTT. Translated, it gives CASTPPGPNTGELFF.

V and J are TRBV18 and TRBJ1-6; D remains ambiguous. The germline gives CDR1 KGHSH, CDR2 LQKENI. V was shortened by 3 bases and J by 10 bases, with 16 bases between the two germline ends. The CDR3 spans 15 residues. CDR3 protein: CASSPVLGRGSPLHF. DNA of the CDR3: TGTGCCAGCTCACCTGTATTAGGTCGAGGCTCACCCCTCCACTTT.

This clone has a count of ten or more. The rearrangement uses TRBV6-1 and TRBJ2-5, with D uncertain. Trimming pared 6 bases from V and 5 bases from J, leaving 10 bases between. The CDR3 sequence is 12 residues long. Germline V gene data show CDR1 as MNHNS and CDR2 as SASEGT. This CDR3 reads CASRPGWETQYF. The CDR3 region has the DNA TGTGCCAGCAGGCCTGGATGGGAGACCCAGTACTTC.

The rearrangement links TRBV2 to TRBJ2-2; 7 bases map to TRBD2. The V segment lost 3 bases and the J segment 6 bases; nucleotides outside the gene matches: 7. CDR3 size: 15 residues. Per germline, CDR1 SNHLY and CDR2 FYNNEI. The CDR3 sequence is CASSDGRVSPGELFF. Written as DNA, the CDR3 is TGTGCCAGCAGTGATGGGAGGGTCTCTCCCGGGGAGCTGTTTTTT.

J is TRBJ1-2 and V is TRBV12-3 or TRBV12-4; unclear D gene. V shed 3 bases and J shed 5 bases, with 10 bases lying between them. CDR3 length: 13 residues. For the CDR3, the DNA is TGTGCCAGCAGTTTGCCCAGCACTTATGGCTACACCTTC. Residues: CASSLPSTYGYTF.

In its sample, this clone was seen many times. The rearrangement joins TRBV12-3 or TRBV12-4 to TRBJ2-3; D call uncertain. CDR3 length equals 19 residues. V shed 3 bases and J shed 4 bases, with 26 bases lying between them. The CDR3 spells CASSFPGTNGGPGPDTQYF. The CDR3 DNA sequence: TGTGCCAGCAGTTTCCCGGGTACCAACGGCGGACCCGGCCCAGATACGCAGTATTTT.

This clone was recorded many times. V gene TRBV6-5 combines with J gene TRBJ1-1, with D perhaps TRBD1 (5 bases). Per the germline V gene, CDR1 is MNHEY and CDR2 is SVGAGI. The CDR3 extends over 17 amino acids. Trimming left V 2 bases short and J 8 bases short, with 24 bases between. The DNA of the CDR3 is TGTGCCAGCAGTTACCTCTTTACAAGGGGCGCGGCTTCAGAAGCTTTCTTT. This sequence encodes CASSYLFTRGAASEAFF.

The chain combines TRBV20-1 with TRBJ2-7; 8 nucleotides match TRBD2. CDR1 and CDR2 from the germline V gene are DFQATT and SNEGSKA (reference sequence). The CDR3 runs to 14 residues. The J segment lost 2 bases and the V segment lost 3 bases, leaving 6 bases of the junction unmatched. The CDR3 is CSASAGGPPYEQYF. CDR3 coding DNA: TGCAGTGCTAGCGCGGGAGGTCCCCCCTACGAGCAGTACTTC.

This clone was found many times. The CDR3 nucleotides are TGTGCCAGTAGTTACCGGGACAGGGGGCTCGCTGAAGCTTTCTTT. Protein sequence: CASSYRDRGLAEAFF. This chain links TRBV19 with TRBJ1-1; the match to TRBD1 covers 12 bases. After removal of 5 bases from V and 6 bases from J, the junction contained 7 bases not matched to a gene. The CDR3 has 15 residues. Per germline, CDR1 LNHDA and CDR2 SQIVND (reference sequence).

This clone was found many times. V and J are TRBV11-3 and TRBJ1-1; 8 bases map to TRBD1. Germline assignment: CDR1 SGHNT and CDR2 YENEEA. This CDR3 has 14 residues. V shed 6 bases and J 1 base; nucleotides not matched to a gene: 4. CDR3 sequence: CASSLDRGNTEAFF. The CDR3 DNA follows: TGTGCCAGCAGTCTAGACAGGGGGAACACTGAAGCTTTCTTT.

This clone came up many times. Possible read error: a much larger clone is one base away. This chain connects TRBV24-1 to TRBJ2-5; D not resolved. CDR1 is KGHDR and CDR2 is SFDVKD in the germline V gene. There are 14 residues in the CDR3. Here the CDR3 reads CATSDLDGQGTQYF. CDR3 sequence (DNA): TGTGCCACCAGTGACCTGGACGGCCAAGGGACCCAGTACTTC.

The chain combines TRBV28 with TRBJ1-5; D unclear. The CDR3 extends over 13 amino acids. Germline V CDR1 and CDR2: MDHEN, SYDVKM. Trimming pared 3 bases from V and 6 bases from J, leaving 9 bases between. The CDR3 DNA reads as TGTGCCAGCAGTTTTCTGGGGTTTCAGCCCCAGCATTTT. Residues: CASSFLGFQPQHF.

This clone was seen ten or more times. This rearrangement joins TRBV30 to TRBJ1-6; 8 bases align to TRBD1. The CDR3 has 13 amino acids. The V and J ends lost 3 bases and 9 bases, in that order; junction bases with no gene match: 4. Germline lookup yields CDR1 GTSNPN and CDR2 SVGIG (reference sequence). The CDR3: CAWSAGTGSPLHF. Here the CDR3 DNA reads TGTGCCTGGAGCGCTGGGACAGGTTCACCCCTCCACTTT.

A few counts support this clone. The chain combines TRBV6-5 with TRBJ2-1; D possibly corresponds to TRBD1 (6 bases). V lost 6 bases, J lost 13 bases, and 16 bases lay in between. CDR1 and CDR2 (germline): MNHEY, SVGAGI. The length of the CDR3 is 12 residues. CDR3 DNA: TGTGCCAGCAGCTTAGTTCGAGGGGGACAGTTCTTC. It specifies CASSLVRGGQFF.

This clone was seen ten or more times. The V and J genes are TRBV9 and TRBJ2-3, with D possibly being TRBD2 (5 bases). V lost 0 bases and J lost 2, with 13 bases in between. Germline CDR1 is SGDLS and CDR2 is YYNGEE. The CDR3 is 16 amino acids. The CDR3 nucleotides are TGTGCCAGCAGCGTAGACTATGGCGGGTCCACAGATACGCAGTATTTT. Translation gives CASSVDYGGSTDTQYF.

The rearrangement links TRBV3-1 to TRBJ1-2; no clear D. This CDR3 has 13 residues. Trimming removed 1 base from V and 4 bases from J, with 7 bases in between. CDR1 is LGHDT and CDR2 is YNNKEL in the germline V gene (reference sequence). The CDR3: CASSQAEGYGYTF. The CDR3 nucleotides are TGTGCCAGCAGCCAAGCGGAAGGCTATGGCTACACCTTC.

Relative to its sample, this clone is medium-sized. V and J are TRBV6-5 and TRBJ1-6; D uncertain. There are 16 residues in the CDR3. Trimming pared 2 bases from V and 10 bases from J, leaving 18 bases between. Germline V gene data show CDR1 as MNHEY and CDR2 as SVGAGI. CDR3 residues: CASSYTDFSLGSPLHF. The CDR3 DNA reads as TGTGCCAGCAGTTACACGGACTTCAGTCTGGGGTCACCCCTCCACTTT.

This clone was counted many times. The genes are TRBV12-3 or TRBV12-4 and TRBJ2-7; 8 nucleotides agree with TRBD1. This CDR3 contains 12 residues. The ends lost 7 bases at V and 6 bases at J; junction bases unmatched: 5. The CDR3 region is CASIGTGGEQYF. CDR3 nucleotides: TGTGCCAGCATCGGGACAGGAGGCGAGCAGTACTTC.

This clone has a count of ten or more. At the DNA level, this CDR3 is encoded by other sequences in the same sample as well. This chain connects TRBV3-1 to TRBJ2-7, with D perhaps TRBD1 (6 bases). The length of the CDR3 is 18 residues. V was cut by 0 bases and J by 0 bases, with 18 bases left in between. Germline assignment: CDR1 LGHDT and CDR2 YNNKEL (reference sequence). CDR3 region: CASSQDRAGDPLSYEQYF. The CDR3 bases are TGTGCCAGCAGCCAAGATAGGGCAGGGGACCCCCTCTCCTACGAGCAGTACTTC.

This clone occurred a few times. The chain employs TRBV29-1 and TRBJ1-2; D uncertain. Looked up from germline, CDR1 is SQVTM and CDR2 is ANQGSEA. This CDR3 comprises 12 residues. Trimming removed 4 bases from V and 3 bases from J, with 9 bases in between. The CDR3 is CSVGWFDYGYTF. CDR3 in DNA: TGCAGCGTTGGGTGGTTCGACTATGGCTACACCTTC.

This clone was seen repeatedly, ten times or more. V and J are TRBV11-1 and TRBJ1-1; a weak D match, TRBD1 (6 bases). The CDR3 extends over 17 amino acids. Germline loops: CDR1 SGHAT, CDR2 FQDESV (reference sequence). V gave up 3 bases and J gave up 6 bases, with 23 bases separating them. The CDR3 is CASSLGWGPQGFAEAFF. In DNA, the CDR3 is TGTGCCAGCAGCTTGGGGTGGGGGCCGCAGGGGTTCGCTGAAGCTTTCTTT.